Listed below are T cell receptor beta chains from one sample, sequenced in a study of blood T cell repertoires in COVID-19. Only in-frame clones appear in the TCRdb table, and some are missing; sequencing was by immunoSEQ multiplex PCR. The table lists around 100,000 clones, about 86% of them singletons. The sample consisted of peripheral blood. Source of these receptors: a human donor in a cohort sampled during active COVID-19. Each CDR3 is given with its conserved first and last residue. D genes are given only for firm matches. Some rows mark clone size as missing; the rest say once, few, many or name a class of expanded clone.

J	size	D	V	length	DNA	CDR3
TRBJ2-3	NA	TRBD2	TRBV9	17	TGTGCCAGCAGCGCCGGGACTAGCGGGGTTGTGGTCCATACGCAGTATTTT	CASSAGTSGVVVHTQYF
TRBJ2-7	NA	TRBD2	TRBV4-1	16	TGCGCCAGCAGCCATGAGTTGAGCGGGAGGGCAGGGGAGCAGTACTTC	CASSHELSGRAGEQYF
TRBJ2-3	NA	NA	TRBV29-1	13	TGCAGCGTTGCACCGGGGAGCACAGATACGCAGTATTTT	CSVAPGSTDTQYF
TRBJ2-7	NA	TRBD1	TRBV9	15	TGTGCCAGCAGCGCCGGGACAGGGCTATTGTACGAGCAGTACTTC	CASSAGTGLLYEQYF
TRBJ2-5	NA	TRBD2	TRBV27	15	TGTGCCAGCAGTTATAGCGGGAGTGGTGAGGAGACCCAGTACTTC	CASSYSGSGEETQYF
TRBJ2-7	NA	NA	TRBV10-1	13	TGCGCCAGCAGTGGTTCAGACTCCTACGAGCAGTACTTC	CASSGSDSYEQYF
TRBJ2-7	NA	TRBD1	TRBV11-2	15	TGTGCCAGCAGTGATGCCACGGACAGGAGCTACGAGCAGTACTTC	CASSDATDRSYEQYF
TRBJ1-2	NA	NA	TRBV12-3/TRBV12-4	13	TGTGCCAGCAGTTCACTAAGTTTCTATGGCTACACCTTC	CASSSLSFYGYTF
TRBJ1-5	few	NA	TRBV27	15	TGTGCCAGCAGTTGGGGCAGGGGTGGCAATCAGCCCCAGCATTTT	CASSWGRGGNQPQHF
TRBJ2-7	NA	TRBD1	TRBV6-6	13	TGTGCCAGCAGTCGGGACAGTCTCTACGAGCAGTACTTC	CASSRDSLYEQYF
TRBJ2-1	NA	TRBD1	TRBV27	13	TGTGCCAGCAGTTGGACAGGGGCCAATGAGCAGTTCTTC	CASSWTGANEQFF
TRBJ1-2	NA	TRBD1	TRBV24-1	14	TGTGCCACCAGTGATTTAGGGACAGACTATGGCTACACCTTC	CATSDLGTDYGYTF
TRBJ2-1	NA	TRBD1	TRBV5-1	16	TGCGCCAGCAGCTTGAACAGGGGGAGCACCTACAATGAGCAGTTCTTC	CASSLNRGSTYNEQFF
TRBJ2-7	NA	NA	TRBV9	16	TGTGCCAGCAGCACAGGGGGGGGTACCGCCTCCTACGAGCAGTACTTC	CASSTGGGTASYEQYF